This TCR beta chain was captured in a study of identifying expanded T cells in peripheral blood. Overall study results and limits: Variance in clone template counts between approximately 2-week samples significantly increased with total template count across all healthy donors. Roughly 1.1 clones differed between technical replicates, versus 16.4 and 19 over time.

Collection occurred without any documented infections or immune events in donors. Of note for this clone: The antigen is unknown.

Germline V gives CDR1 MDHEN, CDR2 SYDVKM. Trimming stripped 3 bases from V and 2 bases from J, with 11 bases between. This CDR3 contains 15 residues. Only in-frame clones appear in the TCRdb table, and some are missing; sequencing was by immunoSEQ multiplex PCR. The sample has fewer than 65,000 clones, about 87% seen once. The clonotype originates from a person between 18 and 69 years old in good health. The sample comprised blood. The rearrangement uses TRBV28 and TRBJ1-5; D is ambiguous. The CDR3 here is CASSFRGQGNQPQHF. CDR3 sequence (DNA): TGTGCCAGCAGTTTTAGAGGGCAGGGCAATCAGCCCCAGCATTTT.